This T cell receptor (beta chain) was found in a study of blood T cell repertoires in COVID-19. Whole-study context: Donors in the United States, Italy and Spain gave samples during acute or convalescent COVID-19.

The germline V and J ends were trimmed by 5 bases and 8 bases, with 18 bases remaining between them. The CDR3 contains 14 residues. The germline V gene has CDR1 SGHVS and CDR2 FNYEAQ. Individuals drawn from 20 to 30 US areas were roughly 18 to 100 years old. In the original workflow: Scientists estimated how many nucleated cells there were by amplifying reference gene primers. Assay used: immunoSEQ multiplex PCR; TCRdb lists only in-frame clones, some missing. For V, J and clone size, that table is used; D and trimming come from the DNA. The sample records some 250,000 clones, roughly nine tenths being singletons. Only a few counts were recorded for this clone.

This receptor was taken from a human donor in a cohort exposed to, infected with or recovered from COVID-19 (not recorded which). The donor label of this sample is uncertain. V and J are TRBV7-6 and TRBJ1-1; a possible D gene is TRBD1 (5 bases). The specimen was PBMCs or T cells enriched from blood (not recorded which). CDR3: CASSPVGGGTEAFF. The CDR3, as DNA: TGTGCCAGCAGCCCAGTGGGGGGGGGAACCGAAGCTTTCTTT.